One sample yielded the 3 T cell receptor beta chains listed below, sequenced in a study of T cell repertoires in cytomegalovirus infection. TCRdb reanalysed the reads using MiXCR and keeps one entry per CDR3 protein. Of 680,000 or so distinct CDR3 sequences listed, roughly a third are singletons. Material for sequencing was PBMCs. Receptor source: a human donor in good health (CMV status not recorded). Some clones in this sample may be carry-over from other donors' samples.

In the case of this clonotype: As the CDR3 is not closed by the conserved phenylalanine or tryptophan, this likely results from a read error. This rearrangement joins TRBV7-2 to TRBJ2-7, with D unclear. The CDR3 sequence is 12 residues long. Trimming pared 4 bases from V and 4 bases from J, leaving 8 bases between. Germline lookup yields CDR1 SGHTA and CDR2 FQGNSA. The CDR3 is CASSSAVYEQYL. The CDR3 DNA reads TGTGCCAGCAGCTCGGCCGTATACGAGCAGTACTTA.

The rearrangement uses TRBV7-2 and TRBJ2-1; TRBD2 agrees at 8 bases. This CDR3 is built from 18 residues. The trim removed 0 bases at V and 4 bases at J, leaving 11 bases unmatched. Looked up from germline, CDR1 is SGHTA and CDR2 is FQGNSA. The CDR3 here is CASSLAGREASGYNEQFF. As DNA, the CDR3 is TGTGCCAGCAGCTTAGCGGGGCGGGAGGCTAGCGGTTACAATGAGCAGTTCTTC.

This clonotype was seen a few times. The rearrangement links TRBV6-1 to TRBJ1-2; 9 bases match TRBD1. CDR3 length: 14 amino acids. The J segment lost 7 bases and the V segment lost 10 bases, leaving 13 bases of the junction unmatched. Germline V lookup: CDR1 MNHNS, CDR2 SASEGT. This chain's CDR3 is CAIPWEQGAFGYTF. In DNA form, the CDR3 reads TGTGCCATTCCTTGGGAACAGGGGGCGTTTGGCTACACCTTC.